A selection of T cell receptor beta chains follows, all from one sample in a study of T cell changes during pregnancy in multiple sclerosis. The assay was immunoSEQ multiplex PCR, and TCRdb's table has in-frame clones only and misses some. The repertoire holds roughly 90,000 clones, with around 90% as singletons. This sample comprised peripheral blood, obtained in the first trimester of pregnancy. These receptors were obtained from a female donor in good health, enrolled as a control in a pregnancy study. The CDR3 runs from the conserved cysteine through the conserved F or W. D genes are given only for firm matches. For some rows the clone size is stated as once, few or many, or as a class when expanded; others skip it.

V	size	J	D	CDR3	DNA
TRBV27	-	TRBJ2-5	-	CASAGTYQETQYF	TGTGCCAGCGCCGGGACTTACCAAGAGACCCAGTACTTC
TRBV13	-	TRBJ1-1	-	CASSPRGRGNTEAFF	TGTGCCAGCAGCCCACGAGGTAGGGGGAACACTGAAGCTTTCTTT
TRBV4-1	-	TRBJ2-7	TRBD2	CASSPSGRGTRVPYEQYF	TGCGCCAGCAGCCCTTCCGGGCGGGGGACTAGGGTTCCCTACGAGCAGTACTTC
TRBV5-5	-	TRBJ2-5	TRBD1	CASSVPGQIQETQYF	TGTGCCAGCAGCGTACCGGGACAGATACAAGAGACCCAGTACTTC
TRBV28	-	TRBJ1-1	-	CASSFMNTEAFF	TGTGCCAGCAGTTTTATGAACACTGAAGCTTTCTTT
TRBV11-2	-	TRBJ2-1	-	CASSPLGRKAYNEQFF	TGTGCCAGCAGCCCCCTAGGTAGGAAAGCGTACAATGAGCAGTTCTTC
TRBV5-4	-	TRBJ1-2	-	CASSLGQVLYYGYTF	TGTGCCAGCAGCTTGGGACAGGTCCTTTACTATGGCTACACCTTC
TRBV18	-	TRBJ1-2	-	CASSPLQGDGYTF	TGTGCCAGCTCACCTTTACAGGGCGATGGCTACACCTTC
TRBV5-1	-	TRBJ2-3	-	CASSPDGNTQYF	TGCGCCAGCAGCCCAGACGGGAATACGCAGTATTTT
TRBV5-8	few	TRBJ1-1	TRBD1	CASSLVRGTNTEAFF	TGTGCCAGCAGCTTGGTCAGGGGGACCAACACTGAAGCTTTCTTT
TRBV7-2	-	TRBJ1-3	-	CASSRNSGNTIYF	TGTGCCAGCAGCCGTAACTCTGGAAACACCATATATTTT
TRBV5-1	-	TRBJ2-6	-	CASSLAYRAGANVLTF	TGCGCCAGCAGCTTGGCCTACCGGGCTGGGGCCAACGTCCTGACTTTC
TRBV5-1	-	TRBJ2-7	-	CASSSGSSYEQYF	TGCGCCAGCAGCTCGGGAAGCTCCTACGAGCAGTACTTC
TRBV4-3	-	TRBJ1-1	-	CASSQDGGGAANTEAFF	TGCGCCAGCAGCCAAGATGGAGGAGGGGCGGCGAACACTGAAGCTTTCTTT
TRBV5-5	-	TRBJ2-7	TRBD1	CASSLYDREWSYEQYF	TGTGCCAGCAGCTTATACGACAGGGAATGGTCCTACGAGCAGTACTTC
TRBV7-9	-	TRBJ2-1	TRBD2	CASSPGLAGVYEQFF	TGTGCCAGCAGCCCGGGACTAGCGGGGGTCTATGAGCAGTTCTTC
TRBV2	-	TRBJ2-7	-	CASSEGQPYEQYF	TGTGCCAGCAGTGAAGGACAGCCCTACGAGCAGTACTTC
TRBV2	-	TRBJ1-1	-	CASIVNEAFF	TGTGCCAGCATAGTAAACGAAGCTTTCTTT
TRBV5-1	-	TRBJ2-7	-	CASSGGTLSYEQYF	TGCGCCAGCAGCGGCGGGACTCTATCCTACGAGCAGTACTTC
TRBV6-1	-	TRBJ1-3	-	CASSEDSRGTNTIYF	TGTGCCAGCAGTGAAGACAGCAGGGGAACAAACACCATATATTTT
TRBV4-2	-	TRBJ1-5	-	CASSQGSGGNQPQHF	TGTGCCAGCAGCCAAGGGAGCGGTGGCAATCAGCCCCAGCATTTT
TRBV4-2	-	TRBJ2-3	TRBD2	CASSQGLAPDTQYF	TGTGCCAGCAGCCAGGGACTAGCTCCAGATACGCAGTATTTT
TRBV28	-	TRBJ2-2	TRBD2	CASSPGLAGGRNTGELFF	TGTGCCAGCAGTCCTGGACTAGCGGGGGGGAGGAACACCGGGGAGCTGTTTTTT
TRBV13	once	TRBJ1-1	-	CASRRGLSTEAFF	TGTGCCAGCAGGCGAGGATTAAGCACTGAAGCTTTCTTT
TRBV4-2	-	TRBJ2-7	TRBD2	CASSQDISRGGSYEQYF	TGTGCCAGCAGCCAAGATATTTCGCGGGGGGGCTCCTACGAGCAGTACTTC
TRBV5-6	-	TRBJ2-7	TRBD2	CASSLQRGASYEQYF	TGTGCCAGCAGCTTGCAGCGGGGGGCGTCCTACGAGCAGTACTTC
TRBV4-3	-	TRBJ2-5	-	CASSQEVTGGHQETQYF	TGCGCCAGCAGCCAAGAAGTGACGGGGGGCCACCAAGAGACCCAGTACTTC
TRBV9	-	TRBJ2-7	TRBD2	CASSVGAGGYEQYF	TGTGCCAGCAGCGTTGGAGCGGGGGGGTACGAGCAGTACTTC
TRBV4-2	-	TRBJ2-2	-	CASSPDWAGGELFF	TGTGCCAGCAGCCCCGATTGGGCGGGCGGGGAGCTGTTTTTT
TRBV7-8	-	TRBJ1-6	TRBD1	CASSASGQDNSPLHF	TGTGCCAGCAGCGCCTCGGGACAGGATAATTCACCCCTCCACTTT
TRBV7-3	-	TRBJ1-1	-	CASSLQGSNTEAFF	TGTGCCAGCAGCTTACAGGGTAGCAACACTGAAGCTTTCTTT
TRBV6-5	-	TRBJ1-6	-	CASRMSFGNSPLHF	TGTGCCAGTCGTATGAGCTTCGGTAATTCACCCCTCCACTTT
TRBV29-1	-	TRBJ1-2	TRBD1	CSVDRGEGYTF	TGCAGCGTAGACAGGGGTGAAGGCTACACCTTC
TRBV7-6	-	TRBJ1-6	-	CASSPEIYNSPLHF	TGTGCCAGCAGCCCTGAGATCTATAATTCACCCCTCCACTTT
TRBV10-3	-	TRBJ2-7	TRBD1	CAISESGQGAYEQYF	TGTGCCATCAGTGAGTCGGGACAGGGGGCGTACGAGCAGTACTTC
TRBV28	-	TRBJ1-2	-	CASSGGIYGYTF	TGTGCCAGCAGTGGGGGGATCTATGGCTACACCTTC
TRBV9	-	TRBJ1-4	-	CASSVEDRVNEKLFF	TGTGCCAGCAGCGTAGAGGACAGAGTTAATGAAAAACTGTTTTTT
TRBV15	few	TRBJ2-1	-	CATSRSPTKFF	TGTGCCACCAGCAGATCCCCTACGAAGTTCTTC
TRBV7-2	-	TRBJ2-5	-	CASSLGATVQETQYF	TGTGCCAGCAGCTTAGGAGCAACAGTACAAGAGACCCAGTACTTC
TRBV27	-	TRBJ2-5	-	CASSFTGTPKTQYF	TGTGCCAGCAGTTTCACCGGGACACCCAAGACCCAGTACTTC
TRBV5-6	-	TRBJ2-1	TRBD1	CASSFGTGGPYNEQFF	TGTGCCAGCAGCTTTGGGACAGGGGGCCCCTACAATGAGCAGTTCTTC
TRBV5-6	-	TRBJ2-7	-	CASSLTDYEQYF	TGTGCCAGCAGCCTTACTGACTACGAGCAGTACTTC
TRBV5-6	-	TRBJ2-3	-	CASSPLGTGGTDTQYF	TGTGCCAGCAGCCCTTTGGGTACAGGAGGCACAGATACGCAGTATTTT
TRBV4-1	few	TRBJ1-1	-	CASSYPRGNTEAFF	TGCGCCAGCAGCTATCCCCGGGGGAACACTGAAGCTTTCTTT
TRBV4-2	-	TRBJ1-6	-	CASSRNRDFDSPLHF	TGTGCCAGCAGCCGAAACCGGGACTTCGATTCACCCCTCCACTTT
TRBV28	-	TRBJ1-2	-	CASSSTGLNYGYTF	TGTGCCAGCAGTTCCACCGGGTTAAACTATGGCTACACCTTC
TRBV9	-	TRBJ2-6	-	CASSVRDRDSGANVLTF	TGTGCCAGCAGCGTAAGAGACAGAGACTCTGGGGCCAACGTCCTGACTTTC
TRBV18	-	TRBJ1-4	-	CASSPSPGYSNEKLFF	TGTGCCAGCTCACCATCGCCGGGGTATTCTAATGAAAAACTGTTTTTT
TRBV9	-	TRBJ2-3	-	CASSSPLAGRNTQYF	TGTGCCAGCAGCTCTCCCTTGGCGGGGAGAAATACGCAGTATTTT